The rows below give T cell receptor beta chains drawn from one sample of a study of shared clonotypes between healthy human individuals. This table comes from immunoSEQ multiplex PCR, and its TCRdb copy is limited to in-frame clones, with some not included. The data show hundreds of thousands of clones, around 96% seen once. The sequenced sample consisted of naive CD8+ T cells sorted from blood. The receptors here all came from a woman between 25 and 40 years old in good health. CDR3s include the opening cysteine and the closing phenylalanine or tryptophan.

V gene: TRBV27
CDR3 protein: CASSLARTAVEQFF

V gene: TRBV28
CDR3 protein: CASSPYPGALHEQYF

V gene: TRBV5-4
CDR3 protein: CASSWTGTDTQYF

V gene: TRBV5-1
CDR3 protein: CASSFWGVEAFF

V gene: TRBV27
CDR3 protein: CASSPRESSYNEQFF

V gene: TRBV2
CDR3 protein: CASSERTGGSYGYTF

V gene: TRBV13
CDR3 protein: CASSVQGAGTGELFF

V gene: TRBV7-9
CDR3 protein: CASSFARFDEAFF

V gene: TRBV27
CDR3 protein: CASGRDRGTYEQYF

V gene: TRBV4-1
CDR3 protein: CASSHTEDTEAFF

V gene: TRBV6-6
CDR3 protein: CASSPLAGGKETQYF

V gene: TRBV9
CDR3 protein: CASSVEEEQGAFF

V gene: TRBV11-3
CDR3 protein: CASSYGDPTTYEQYF

V gene: TRBV15
CDR3 protein: CATSREWGGFSYEQYF

V gene: TRBV2
CDR3 protein: CASSETLNYEQYF

V gene: TRBV19
CDR3 protein: CASSSLGDRGLHEQYF

V gene: TRBV19
CDR3 protein: CASSTVPAGAYEQYF

V gene: TRBV27
CDR3 protein: CASSLDRLGDTGELFF

V gene: TRBV5-4
CDR3 protein: CASSLDNEQFF

V gene: TRBV5-5
CDR3 protein: CASTISGTGAYEQYF

V gene: TRBV11-3
CDR3 protein: CASSSGLASGLYNEQFF

V gene: TRBV6-6
CDR3 protein: CASSRQLGDATEAFF

V gene: TRBV5-8
CDR3 protein: CASSRAVRTGLTEAFF

V gene: TRBV27
CDR3 protein: CASTPRSGAYNEQFF

V gene: TRBV27
CDR3 protein: CASRAGGHVNEQFF

V gene: TRBV27
CDR3 protein: CASSTGTSGRGEQFF

V gene: TRBV14
CDR3 protein: CASSQGIYGYTF

V gene: TRBV28
CDR3 protein: CASSLLGSAYEQYF

V gene: TRBV29-1
CDR3 protein: CSVLSGQGTDEQYF

V gene: TRBV14
CDR3 protein: CASSQEVGAVSYNEQFF

V gene: TRBV5-1
CDR3 protein: CASSTGPVSGNTIYF

V gene: TRBV25-1
CDR3 protein: CASSEYEAAFF

V gene: TRBV11-2
CDR3 protein: CASSLVRADTQYF

V gene: TRBV6-1
CDR3 protein: CASISYREGYTF

V gene: TRBV18
CDR3 protein: CASSGTGPSDTQYF

V gene: TRBV30
CDR3 protein: CAWSGGGSNQPQHF

V gene: TRBV6-5
CDR3 protein: CASSYSMLAISYEQYF

V gene: TRBV27
CDR3 protein: CASNFAGGTGNQPQHF

V gene: TRBV27
CDR3 protein: CASSLPTPGLAAYNEQFF

V gene: TRBV4-1
CDR3 protein: CASSQDPGSWSAQETQYF

V gene: TRBV7-8
CDR3 protein: CASSFGLAGGLMYNEQFF

V gene: TRBV27
CDR3 protein: CASSLAGTSGYNEQFF

V gene: TRBV5-6
CDR3 protein: CASSLGVDEQFF

V gene: TRBV28
CDR3 protein: CASSPTGRGNQPQHF

V gene: TRBV5-4
CDR3 protein: CASSPGGEKLFF

V gene: TRBV6-5
CDR3 protein: CASSPLETTEAFF

V gene: TRBV6-1
CDR3 protein: CASSENNRWFDGYTF